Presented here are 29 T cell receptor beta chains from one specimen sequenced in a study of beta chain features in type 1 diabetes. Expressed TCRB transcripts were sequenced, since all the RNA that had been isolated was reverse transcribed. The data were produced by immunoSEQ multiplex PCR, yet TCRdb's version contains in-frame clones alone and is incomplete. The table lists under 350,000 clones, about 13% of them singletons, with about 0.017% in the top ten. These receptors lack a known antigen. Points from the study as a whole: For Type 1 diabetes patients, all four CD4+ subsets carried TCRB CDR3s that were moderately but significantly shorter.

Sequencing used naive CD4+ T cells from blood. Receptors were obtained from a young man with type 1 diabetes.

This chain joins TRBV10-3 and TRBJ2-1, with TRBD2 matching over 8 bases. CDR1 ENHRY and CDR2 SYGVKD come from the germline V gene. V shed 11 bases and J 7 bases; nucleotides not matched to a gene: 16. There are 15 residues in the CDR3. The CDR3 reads CASGSGSFALNEQFF. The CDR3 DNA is TGTGCCTCCGGGAGCGGGAGTTTTGCTTTGAATGAGCAGTTCTTC.

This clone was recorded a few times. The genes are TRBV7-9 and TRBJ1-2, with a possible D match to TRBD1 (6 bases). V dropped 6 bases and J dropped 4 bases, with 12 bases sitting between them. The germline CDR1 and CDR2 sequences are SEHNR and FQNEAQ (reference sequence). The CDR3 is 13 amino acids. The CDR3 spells CASSSDRVYGYTF. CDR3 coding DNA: TGTGCCAGCAGTTCGGACAGAGTCTATGGCTACACCTTC.

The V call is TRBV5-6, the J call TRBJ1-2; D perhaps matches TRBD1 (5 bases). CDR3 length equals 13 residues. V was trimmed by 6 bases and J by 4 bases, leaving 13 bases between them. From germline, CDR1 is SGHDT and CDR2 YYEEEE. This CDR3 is CASTKQDLYGYTF. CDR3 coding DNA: TGTGCCAGCACCAAACAGGATCTCTATGGCTACACCTTC.

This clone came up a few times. The CDR3 is CASSSDGVSEKLFF. As DNA, the CDR3 is TGCGCCAGCAGCTCCGACGGGGTGTCGGAAAAACTGTTTTTT. This chain connects TRBV5-1 to TRBJ1-4; D not certain. The germline V gene encodes CDR1 SGHRS and CDR2 YFSETQ. V lost 3 bases and J 8 bases, leaving 14 bases between the germline ends. The CDR3 consists of 14 residues. Drawing the rest from reference TRBV5-1 and TRBJ1-4, the complete variable domain is KAGVTQTPRYLIKTRGQQVTLSCSPISGHRSVSWYQQTPGQGLQFLFEYFSETQRNKGNFPGRFSGRQFSNSRSEMNVSTLELGDSALYLCASSSDGVSEKLFFGSGTQLSVL.

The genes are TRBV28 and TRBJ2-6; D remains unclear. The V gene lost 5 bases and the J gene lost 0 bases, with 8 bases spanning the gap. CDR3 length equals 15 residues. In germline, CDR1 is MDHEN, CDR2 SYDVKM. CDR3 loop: CASSSTSSGANVLTF. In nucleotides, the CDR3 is TGTGCCAGCAGTAGTACAAGCTCTGGGGCCAACGTCCTGACTTTC.

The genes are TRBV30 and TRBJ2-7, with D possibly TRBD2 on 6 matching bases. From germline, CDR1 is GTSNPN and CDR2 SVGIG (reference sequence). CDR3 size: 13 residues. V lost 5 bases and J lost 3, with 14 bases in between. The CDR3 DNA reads TGTGCCTGGTCCGGGACTTCAATCTACGAGCAGTACTTC. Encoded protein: CAWSGTSIYEQYF.

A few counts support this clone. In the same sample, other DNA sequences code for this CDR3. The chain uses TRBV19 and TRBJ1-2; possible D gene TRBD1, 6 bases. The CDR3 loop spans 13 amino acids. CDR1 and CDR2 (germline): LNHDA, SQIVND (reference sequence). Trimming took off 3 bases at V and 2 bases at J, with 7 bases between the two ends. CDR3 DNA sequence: TGTGCCAGTAGTATTCAGGGGAACTATGGCTACACCTTC. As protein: CASSIQGNYGYTF.

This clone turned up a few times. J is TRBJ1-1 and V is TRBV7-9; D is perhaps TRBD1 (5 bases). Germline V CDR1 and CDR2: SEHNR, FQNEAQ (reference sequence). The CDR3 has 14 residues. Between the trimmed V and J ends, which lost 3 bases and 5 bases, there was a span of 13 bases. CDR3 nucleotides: TGTGCCAGCAGCTTTAGGGGTGCTGGGACTGAAGCTTTCTTT. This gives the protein CASSFRGAGTEAFF.

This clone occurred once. CDR3 nucleotides: TGTGCCATCAATGGAGGACAGACCGGGGACGAGCAGTACTTC. Encoded protein: CAINGGQTGDEQYF. The chain uses TRBV10-3 and TRBJ2-7, with D maybe TRBD1 (6 bases). The CDR3 is 14 amino acids. V was shortened by 7 bases and J by 5 bases, with 18 bases between the two germline ends. Per the germline V gene, CDR1 is ENHRY and CDR2 is SYGVKD.

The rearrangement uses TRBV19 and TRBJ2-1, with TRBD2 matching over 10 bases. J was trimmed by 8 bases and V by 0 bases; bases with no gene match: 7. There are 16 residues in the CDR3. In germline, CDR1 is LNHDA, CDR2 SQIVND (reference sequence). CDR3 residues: CASSIDQSGRVYEQFF. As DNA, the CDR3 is TGTGCCAGTAGTATAGATCAGAGCGGGAGGGTGTATGAGCAGTTCTTC.

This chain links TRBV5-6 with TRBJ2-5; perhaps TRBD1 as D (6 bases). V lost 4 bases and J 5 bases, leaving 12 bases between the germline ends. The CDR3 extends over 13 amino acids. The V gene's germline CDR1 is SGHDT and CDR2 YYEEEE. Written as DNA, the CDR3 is TGTGCCAGCAGCCTCAGGGGTAAGGAGACCCAGTACTTC. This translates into CASSLRGKETQYF.

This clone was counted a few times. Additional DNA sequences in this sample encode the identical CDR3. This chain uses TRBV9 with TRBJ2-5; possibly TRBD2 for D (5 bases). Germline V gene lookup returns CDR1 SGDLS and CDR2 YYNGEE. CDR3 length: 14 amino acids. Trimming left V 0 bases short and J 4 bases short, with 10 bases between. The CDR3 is CASSVASPGETQYF. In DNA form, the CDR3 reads TGTGCCAGCAGCGTAGCTAGCCCGGGAGAGACCCAGTACTTC.

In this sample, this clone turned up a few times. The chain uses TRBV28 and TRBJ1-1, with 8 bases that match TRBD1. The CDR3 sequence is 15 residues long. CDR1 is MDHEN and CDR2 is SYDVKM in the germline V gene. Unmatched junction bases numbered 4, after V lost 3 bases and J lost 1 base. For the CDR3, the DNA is TGTGCCAGCAGTTTCGGCGGGACAGGGAACACTGAAGCTTTCTTT. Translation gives CASSFGGTGNTEAFF. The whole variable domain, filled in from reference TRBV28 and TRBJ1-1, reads DVKVTQSSRYLVKRTGEKVFLECVQDMDHENMFWYRQDPGLGLRLIYFSYDVKMKEKGDIPEGYSVSREKKERFSLILESASTNQTSMYLCASSFGGTGNTEAFFGQGTRLTVV.

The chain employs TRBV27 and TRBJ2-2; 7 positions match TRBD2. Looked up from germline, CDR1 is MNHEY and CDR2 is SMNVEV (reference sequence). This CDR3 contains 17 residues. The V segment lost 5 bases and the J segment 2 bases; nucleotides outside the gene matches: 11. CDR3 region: CASSPRVSGINTGELFF. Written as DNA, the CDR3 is TGTGCCAGCAGTCCCCGAGTAAGCGGGATCAACACCGGGGAGCTGTTTTTT.

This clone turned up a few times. CDR3 sequence: CASSQSHRGRPDTQYF. The CDR3 DNA reads TGTGCCAGCAGCCAATCCCACAGGGGGCGCCCAGATACGCAGTATTTT. This rearrangement joins TRBV4-2 to TRBJ2-3; 9 nucleotides line up with TRBD1. Germline V gene data show CDR1 as LGHNA and CDR2 as YNFKEQ. Trimming took 2 bases from V and 4 from J; bases not matched to a gene: 7. This CDR3 spans 16 amino acids.

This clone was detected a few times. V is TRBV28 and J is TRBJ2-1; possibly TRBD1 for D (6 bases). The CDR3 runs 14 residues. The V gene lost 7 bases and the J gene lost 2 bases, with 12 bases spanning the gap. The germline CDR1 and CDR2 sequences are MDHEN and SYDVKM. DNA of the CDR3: TGTGCCAGCAAATGGGACAATACCTACAATGAGCAGTTCTTC. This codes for CASKWDNTYNEQFF.

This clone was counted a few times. CDR3 nucleotide sequence: TGTGCCAGCAGCTTCCGGGACAGGGGAATAACCAGGGGAGCTTTCTTT. Residues: CASSFRDRGITRGAFF. V usage is TRBV5-6 and J usage is TRBJ1-1, with TRBD1 identical over 10 bases. The CDR3 runs 16 residues. Germline CDR1 and CDR2: SGHDT and YYEEEE. Trimming cost V 2 bases and J 10 bases; bases outside gene matches: 14.

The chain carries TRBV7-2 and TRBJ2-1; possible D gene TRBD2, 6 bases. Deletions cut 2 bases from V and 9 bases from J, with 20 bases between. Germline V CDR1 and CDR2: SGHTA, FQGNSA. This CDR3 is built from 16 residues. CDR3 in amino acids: CASSLSPSVRAGEQFF. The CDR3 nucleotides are TGTGCCAGCAGCTTAAGCCCTAGCGTCCGTGCAGGTGAGCAGTTCTTC.

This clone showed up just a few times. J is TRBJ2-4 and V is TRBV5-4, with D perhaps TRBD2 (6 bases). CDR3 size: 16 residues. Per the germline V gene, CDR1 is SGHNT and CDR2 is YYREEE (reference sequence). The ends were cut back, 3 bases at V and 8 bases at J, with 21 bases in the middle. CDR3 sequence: CASSSSLRGGVDIQYF. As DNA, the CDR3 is TGTGCCAGCAGCTCATCCCTAAGGGGAGGTGTTGACATTCAGTACTTC.

This chain's CDR3 is CATPRGTGYEKLFF. CDR3 sequence (DNA): TGTGCCACCCCGCGAGGGACAGGGTACGAAAAACTGTTTTTT. The chain couples TRBV6-5 to TRBJ1-4; 9 nucleotides match TRBD1. J was trimmed by 8 bases and V by 10 bases; bases with no gene match: 11. Germline V lookup: CDR1 MNHEY, CDR2 SVGAGI. The CDR3 is made up of 14 amino acids.

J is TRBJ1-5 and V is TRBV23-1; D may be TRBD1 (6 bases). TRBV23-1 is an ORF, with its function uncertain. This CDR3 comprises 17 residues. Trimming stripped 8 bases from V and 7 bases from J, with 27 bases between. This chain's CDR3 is CASEGVPPTGNWQPQHF. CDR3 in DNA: TGCGCCAGCGAGGGGGTACCACCAACAGGGAACTGGCAGCCCCAGCATTTT.

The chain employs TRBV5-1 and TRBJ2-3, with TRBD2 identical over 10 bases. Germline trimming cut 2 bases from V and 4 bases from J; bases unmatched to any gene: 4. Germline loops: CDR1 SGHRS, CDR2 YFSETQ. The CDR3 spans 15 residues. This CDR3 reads CASSFLAGAPDTQYF. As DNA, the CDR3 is TGCGCCAGCAGCTTCCTAGCGGGAGCCCCAGATACGCAGTATTTT.

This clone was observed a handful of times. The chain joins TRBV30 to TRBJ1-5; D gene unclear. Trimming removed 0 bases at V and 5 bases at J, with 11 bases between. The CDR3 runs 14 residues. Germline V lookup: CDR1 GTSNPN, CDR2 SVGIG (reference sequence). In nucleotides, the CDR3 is TGTGCCTGGAGTGTACTCGAAACTCATCAGCCCCAGCATTTT. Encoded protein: CAWSVLETHQPQHF.

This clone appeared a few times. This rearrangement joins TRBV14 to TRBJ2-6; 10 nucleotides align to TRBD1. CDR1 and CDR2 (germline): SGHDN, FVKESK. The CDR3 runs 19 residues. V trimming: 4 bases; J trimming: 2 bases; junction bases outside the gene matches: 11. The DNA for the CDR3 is TGTGCCAGCAGCCCCTACCGGGACAGGGGCTTAGCTGGGGCCAACGTCCTGACTTTC. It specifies CASSPYRDRGLAGANVLTF.

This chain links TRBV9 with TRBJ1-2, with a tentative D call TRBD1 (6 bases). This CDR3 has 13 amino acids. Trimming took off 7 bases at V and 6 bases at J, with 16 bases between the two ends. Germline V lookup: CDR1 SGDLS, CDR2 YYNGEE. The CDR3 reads CASRTGTSDGYTF. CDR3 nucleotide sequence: TGTGCCAGCCGCACAGGGACAAGTGATGGCTACACCTTC.

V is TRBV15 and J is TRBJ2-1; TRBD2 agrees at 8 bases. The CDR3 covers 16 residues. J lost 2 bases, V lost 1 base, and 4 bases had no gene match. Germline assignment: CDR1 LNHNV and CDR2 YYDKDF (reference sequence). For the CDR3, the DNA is TGTGCCACCAGCAGAGTTTTACTAGCGGCCTACAATGAGCAGTTCTTC. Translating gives CATSRVLLAAYNEQFF.

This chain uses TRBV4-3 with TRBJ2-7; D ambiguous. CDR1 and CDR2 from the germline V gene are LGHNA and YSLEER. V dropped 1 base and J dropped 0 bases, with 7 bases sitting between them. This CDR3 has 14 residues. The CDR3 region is CASSQGPGSYEQYF. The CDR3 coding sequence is TGCGCCAGCAGCCAAGGTCCGGGCTCCTACGAGCAGTACTTC.

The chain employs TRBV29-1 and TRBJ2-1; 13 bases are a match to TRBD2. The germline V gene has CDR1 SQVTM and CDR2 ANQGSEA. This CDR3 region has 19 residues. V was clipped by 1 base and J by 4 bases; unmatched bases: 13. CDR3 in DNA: TGCAGCGTTGAAGCCCGGGGGACTAGCGGGACCACCGCTTACAATGAGCAGTTCTTC. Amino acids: CSVEARGTSGTTAYNEQFF.

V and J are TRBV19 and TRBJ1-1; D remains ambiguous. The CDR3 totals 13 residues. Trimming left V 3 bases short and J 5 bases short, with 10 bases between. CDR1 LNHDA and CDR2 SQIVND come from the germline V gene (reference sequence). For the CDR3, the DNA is TGTGCCAGTAGTATCATACGGGAAACTGAAGCTTTCTTT. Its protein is CASSIIRETEAFF.